Detailed here is one T cell receptor (beta chain). As yet, its antigen is unknown. This table comes from immunoSEQ multiplex PCR, and its TCRdb copy is limited to in-frame clones, with some not included. This sample carries approximately 740,000 clones, about 74% of them seen once, and the ten largest clones take less than 2%. CDR3 length equals 11 residues. Germline V gene data show CDR1 as SNHLY and CDR2 as FYNNEI. V was trimmed by 4 bases and J by 4 bases, leaving 4 bases between them. This sample is part of a study of shared clonotypes between healthy human individuals. Study overall: The study used three CD4 naive, three CD4 memory, two CD8 naive and one CD8 memory plate per donor. Whole-study results and caveats: Sampling covered blood only; tissue repertoires likely differ. Having only a few donors restricted how much genetic and exposure-history diversity was captured.

A split of CD4+ cells into CD45RA+ naive and CD45RA-negative memory subsets was performed. This clonotype originated in a woman in her twenties or thirties in good health. The sequencing input was memory CD4+ T cells sorted from blood. Subset denoted: CD45RA-negative fraction. The chain recombines TRBV2 with TRBJ1-1; D unclear. The DNA of the CDR3 is TGTGCCAGCAGTGTGGGCACTGAAGCTTTCTTT. Encoded protein: CASSVGTEAFF.